The 14 T cell receptor beta chains in this list originate from one sample, sequenced in a study of a mutant IDH1 vaccine in newly diagnosed glioma. Which antigens these TCRs recognize remains unknown. Only in-frame clones appear in the TCRdb table, and some are missing; sequencing was by immunoSEQ multiplex PCR. This table holds 45,000 to 65,000 clones, about 65% found once. Described time point: week 47, end of study. One vaccine dose held 300 ug of mutant IDH1 20-mer peptide and came with topical imiquimod. Sample: peripheral blood mononuclear cells (PBMCs), taken from a glioma patient whose treatment included an IDH1 peptide vaccine. The receptors here all came from a man in his forties with glioma. Some clones in this sample may be carry-over from other donors' samples.

The chain is built from TRBV29-1 and TRBJ1-2; D is unclear. Trimming cost V 6 bases and J 8 bases, with 16 bases left between them. Per germline, CDR1 SQVTM and CDR2 ANQGSEA. The CDR3 consists of 12 residues. The CDR3 nucleotides read TGCAGCGTCACCACCGGGGAAACCGGCTACACCTTC. Translation gives CSVTTGETGYTF.

This clone appeared once. V and J are TRBV7-9 and TRBJ2-5; 8 bases are shared with TRBD1. Unmatched junction bases numbered 9, after V lost 1 base and J lost 2 bases. CDR1 and CDR2 (germline): SEHNR, FQNEAQ (reference sequence). The CDR3 is 17 amino acids. DNA for the CDR3: TGTGCCAGCAGCTTAGAGACTACCCACAGGGGGCAAGAGACCCAGTACTTC. Translation: CASSLETTHRGQETQYF.

The genes are TRBV5-6 and TRBJ1-2, with D perhaps matching TRBD1 (6 bases). Germline V gene data show CDR1 as SGHDT and CDR2 as YYEEEE. The CDR3 totals 14 residues. The ends were cut back, 4 bases at V and 5 bases at J, with 15 bases in the middle. The CDR3 protein is CASSPRRGRYGYTF. The DNA of the CDR3 is TGTGCCAGCAGCCCTCGGAGGGGGAGGTATGGCTACACCTTC.

The rearrangement uses TRBV9 and TRBJ2-7, with D possibly being TRBD1 (6 bases). Germline CDR1 SGDLS, CDR2 YYNGEE. CDR3 size: 17 residues. Trimming shortened V by 4 bases and J by 6 bases, and 26 bases separated the two germline ends. The CDR3, as DNA: TGTGCCAGCAGCCACCCCCGTGGGGGCACACCTTCCGCCGAGCAGTACTTC. Its protein is CASSHPRGGTPSAEQYF.

This chain uses TRBV6-5 with TRBJ1-3, with unresolved D. Germline V gene data show CDR1 as MNHEY and CDR2 as SVGAGI. Between the trimmed V and J ends, which lost 3 bases and 2 bases, there was a span of 14 bases. The CDR3 is 16 residues long. Here the CDR3 reads CASSYSTISAGNTIYF. The CDR3 region has the DNA TGTGCCAGCAGTTATTCGACCATCTCGGCTGGAAACACCATATATTTT.

The chain combines TRBV5-8 with TRBJ2-1; a possible D gene is TRBD2 (6 bases). V was pared by 7 bases and J by 0 bases, with 14 bases between. CDR3 length: 15 amino acids. From germline, CDR1 is SGHTS and CDR2 YDEGEE. Written as DNA, the CDR3 is TGTGCCAGCGTAAGCGGGCGAAGCTCCTACAATGAGCAGTTCTTC. Protein sequence: CASVSGRSSYNEQFF.

This clone was counted ten times or more. The chain recombines TRBV5-6 with TRBJ1-2; D call uncertain. The CDR3 length is 14 residues. In germline, CDR1 is SGHDT, CDR2 YYEEEE. V was shortened by 3 bases and J by 4 bases, with 13 bases between the two germline ends. The chain's CDR3 is CASSSNIGTYGYTF. CDR3 in DNA: TGTGCCAGCAGCTCCAACATCGGAACCTATGGCTACACCTTC.

J is TRBJ1-2 and V is TRBV2; D not certain. The CDR3 sequence is 14 residues long. V was trimmed by 3 bases and J by 1 base, leaving 9 bases between them. Germline CDR1 SNHLY, CDR2 FYNNEI. The CDR3 spells CASSDGLFNYGYTF. The CDR3 bases are TGTGCCAGCAGTGATGGTCTTTTTAACTATGGCTACACCTTC. Supplemented by reference TRBV2 and TRBJ1-2, the full variable domain reads EPEVTQTPSHQVTQMGQEVILRCVPISNHLYFYWYRQILGQKVEFLVSFYNNEISEKSEIFDDQFSVERPDGSNFTLKIRSTKLEDSAMYFCASSDGLFNYGYTFGSGTRLTVV.

The chain joins TRBV11-3 to TRBJ2-7; D is ambiguous. CDR1 is SGHNT and CDR2 is YENEEA in the germline V gene. This CDR3 has 13 residues. V was shortened by 4 bases and J by 4 bases, with 11 bases between the two germline ends. Here the CDR3 DNA reads TGTGCCAGCAGCTCCGGGCCTCATTACGAGCAGTACTTC. Translating it yields CASSSGPHYEQYF.

This chain connects TRBV5-1 to TRBJ2-3; a weak D match, TRBD1 (6 bases). Germline V CDR1 and CDR2: SGHRS, YFSETQ. The CDR3 consists of 15 residues. Deletions cut 7 bases from V and 0 bases from J, with 15 bases between. The CDR3 DNA reads TGCGCCAGCCGATCAAGGACAGACAGCACAGATACGCAGTATTTT. It codes for CASRSRTDSTDTQYF.

Regarding this clone: Other DNA variants within this sample encode the same CDR3. CDR3 protein: CSAGRDTEAFF. CDR3 coding DNA: TGCAGTGCTGGGAGAGACACTGAAGCTTTCTTT. This chain connects TRBV20-1 to TRBJ1-1, with unresolved D. The length of the CDR3 is 11 residues. V lost 5 bases, J lost 3 bases, and 7 bases lay in between. Germline V gives CDR1 DFQATT, CDR2 SNEGSKA (reference sequence).

The chain is built from TRBV15 and TRBJ2-1; maybe TRBD1 (5 bases). In germline, CDR1 is LNHNV, CDR2 YYDKDF (reference sequence). CDR3 length: 15 residues. The V gene lost 0 bases and the J gene lost 0 bases, with 6 bases spanning the gap. The CDR3 loop reads CATSREGASYNEQFF. The CDR3 DNA reads as TGTGCCACCAGCAGAGAAGGGGCCTCCTACAATGAGCAGTTCTTC.

This clone appeared once. The V and J genes are TRBV6-5 and TRBJ1-1, with 10 bases fitting TRBD1. The CDR3 consists of 15 residues. V was clipped by 2 bases and J by 4 bases; unmatched bases: 4. The germline V gene has CDR1 MNHEY and CDR2 SVGAGI. The CDR3 DNA sequence: TGTGCCAGCAGTTACCAACGGACAGGGGGCACTGAAGCTTTCTTT. As protein: CASSYQRTGGTEAFF.

CDR3 bases: TGTGCCACCAAGGACGGCGCCCAAGAGACCCAGTACTTC. Residues: CATKDGAQETQYF. This chain uses TRBV2 with TRBJ2-5; D remains ambiguous. V was clipped by 10 bases and J by 1 base, with 13 bases between them. Germline CDR1 and CDR2: SNHLY and FYNNEI. The CDR3 sequence is 13 residues long.